This T cell receptor beta chain was recorded in a study of blood T cell repertoires in COVID-19. Assay used: immunoSEQ multiplex PCR; TCRdb lists only in-frame clones, some missing. The data contain 300,000 to 350,000 clones, approximately 91% of them seen just once; the ten biggest clones take up approximately 7.4%. This CDR3 is built from 14 residues. The germline V and J ends were trimmed by 6 bases and 4 bases, with 15 bases remaining between them. CDR1 MDHEN and CDR2 SYDVKM come from the germline V gene. What was sequenced was peripheral blood. This chain uses TRBV28 with TRBJ1-2; weak D call: TRBD1 (5 bases). The TCR comes from a woman between 65 and 79 years old with COVID-19, enrolled during active disease. CDR3 loop: CASSPQQGAYGYTF. The CDR3 DNA follows: TGTGCCAGCAGCCCCCAGCAGGGTGCCTATGGCTACACCTTC.